This is a list of T cell receptor beta chains from one sample in a study of T cell changes during pregnancy in multiple sclerosis. The assay was immunoSEQ multiplex PCR, and TCRdb's table has in-frame clones only and misses some. The repertoire holds fewer than 85,000 clones, with around 91% as singletons. This material consisted of peripheral blood, taken before pregnancy. The receptors derive from a female donor with multiple sclerosis, enrolled in a pregnancy study. Both conserved end residues are trimmed from each CDR3. The order of the fields is clone size, J gene, V gene, CDR3 protein. Clone size is stated in some rows and not others, as once, few, many or a class when expanded.

abundance: once
j_gene: TRBJ1-5
v_gene: TRBV29-1
CDR3aa: SVKGDRAEQPQH

abundance: -
j_gene: TRBJ1-1
v_gene: TRBV29-1
CDR3aa: SVIRGTEAF

abundance: -
j_gene: TRBJ2-7
v_gene: TRBV19
CDR3aa: ASSLRQGRGGEQY

abundance: once
j_gene: TRBJ2-7
v_gene: TRBV11-2
CDR3aa: ASSPLGRTGVPYEQY

abundance: -
j_gene: TRBJ1-6
v_gene: TRBV5-1
CDR3aa: ASRQTGGADSPLH

abundance: once
j_gene: TRBJ2-1
v_gene: TRBV7-3
CDR3aa: ASSLGGGNYNEQF

abundance: -
j_gene: TRBJ2-3
v_gene: TRBV6-5
CDR3aa: ASSYAGISTDTQY

abundance: once
j_gene: TRBJ2-1
v_gene: TRBV4-1
CDR3aa: ASSHTTSGGAVGYNEQF

abundance: -
j_gene: TRBJ2-5
v_gene: TRBV5-1
CDR3aa: ASSWNSGGETQY

abundance: -
j_gene: TRBJ2-7
v_gene: TRBV11-1
CDR3aa: ASSLAAGGTYEQY

abundance: -
j_gene: TRBJ1-4
v_gene: TRBV7-9
CDR3aa: ASSRSGGDEKLF

abundance: -
j_gene: TRBJ1-1
v_gene: TRBV7-8
CDR3aa: ASSRSAGLMNTEAF

abundance: many
j_gene: TRBJ1-1
v_gene: TRBV10-3
CDR3aa: AIKESAMNTEAF

abundance: -
j_gene: TRBJ1-3
v_gene: TRBV21-1
CDR3aa: ASPREGQPGNTIY

abundance: -
j_gene: TRBJ1-4
v_gene: TRBV7-6
CDR3aa: ASSFVQGGREKLF

abundance: -
j_gene: TRBJ2-3
v_gene: TRBV19
CDR3aa: ASSPRDRDPDTQY